Listed here are 25 T cell receptor beta chains from one sample, sequenced in a study of molecular identifiers for immune sequencing clone quantification. Via MiXCR, TCRdb re-called the PCR reads, giving one row per CDR3 protein. The sample includes about 86,000 distinct CDR3 sequences, more than 20% of them seen just once. The source material was naive CD8+ T cells from blood, with Jurkat cell RNA spiked in. The subset is: FACS-sorted CD8+CD4-CCR7+CD45RA+ naive T cells. These receptors all stem from a human donor in good health. Some libraries in this study had Jurkat cell RNA spiked in.

This clonotype was observed many times. V and J are TRBV3-1 and TRBJ2-7; TRBD1 matches 7 bases. In germline, CDR1 is LGHDT, CDR2 YNNKEL (reference sequence). The CDR3 covers 14 residues. V trimming: 3 bases; J trimming: 3 bases; junction bases outside the gene matches: 5. CDR3 bases: TGTGCCAGCAGCCACGGGACAGCACACTACGAGCAGTACTTC. Protein product: CASSHGTAHYEQYF.

The chain joins TRBV2 to TRBJ2-7; D unclear. CDR3 length: 15 residues. The V end lost 5 bases, the J end lost 0 bases, and 14 bases lay between the germline ends. CDR1 is SNHLY and CDR2 is FYNNEI in the germline V gene. The DNA of the CDR3 is TGTGCCAGCAGTCCCGACCCGAAAAGCTCCTACGAGCAGTACTTC. Protein: CASSPDPKSSYEQYF.

As concerns this clonotype: A much larger clone lies a single base off, so this may be a read error. The rearrangement uses TRBV6-2 or TRBV6-3 and TRBJ2-3; a possible D gene is TRBD1 (5 bases). The CDR3 runs to 16 residues. CDR1 MNHEY and CDR2 SVGEGT come from the germline V gene. V lost 0 bases to trimming and J lost 2 bases, with 12 bases between them. This CDR3 is CASSYSIRQTTDTQYF. CDR3 bases: TGTGCCAGCAGTTACTCTATCAGACAGACCACAGATACGCAGTATTTT.

This clonotype showed up just a few times. The chain uses TRBV4-1 and TRBJ1-1; 9 bases fit TRBD1. Germline V gene lookup returns CDR1 MGHRA and CDR2 YSYEKL. The CDR3 is 15 amino acids. The junction had 5 bases not matched to a gene; V was cut back by 6 bases and J by 0 bases. CDR3 residues: CASRLTGGLNTEAFF. The CDR3 DNA is TGCGCCAGCAGGCTAACAGGGGGCCTGAACACTGAAGCTTTCTTT.

This clonotype was seen many times. The chain uses TRBV9 and TRBJ2-4; D is perhaps TRBD1 or TRBD2 (5 bases each). CDR3 length: 15 amino acids. Trimming left V 3 bases short and J 0 bases short, with 10 bases between. Germline CDR1 reads SGDLS; CDR2 reads YYNGEE. As DNA, the CDR3 is TGTGCCAGCAGCGAGGGGACCCTAGCCAAAAACATTCAGTACTTC. Protein product: CASSEGTLAKNIQYF.

This clonotype was detected once. A read error is possible here, since a much larger clone lies one base away. The CDR3 loop is CASSQSRNSNEQFF. CDR3 nucleotides: TGCGCCAGCAGCCAAAGCAGGAACAGCAATGAGCAGTTCTTC. The V gene is TRBV4-1, the J gene TRBJ2-1; D is uncertain. The CDR3 sequence is 14 residues long. Trimming stripped 2 bases from V and 6 bases from J, with 11 bases between. In germline, CDR1 is MGHRA, CDR2 YSYEKL.

This clonotype has ten or more counts. The CDR3 here is CATSRDSSGELFF. For the CDR3, the DNA is TGTGCCACCAGCAGAGATTCCTCCGGGGAGCTGTTTTTT. The rearrangement joins TRBV24-1 to TRBJ2-2; no clear D gene. The CDR3 loop spans 13 amino acids. CDR1 and CDR2 (germline): KGHDR, SFDVKD. V was pared by 7 bases and J by 6 bases, with 11 bases between.

This clonotype was seen many times. The rearrangement joins TRBV19 to TRBJ2-2; D gene unclear. Trimming removed 5 bases at V and 5 bases at J, with 6 bases between. In germline, CDR1 is LNHDA, CDR2 SQIVND (reference sequence). This CDR3 has 12 residues. Here the CDR3 reads CASSPATGELFF. The CDR3, as DNA: TGTGCCAGTAGTCCCGCGACCGGGGAGCTGTTTTTT.

For this clonotype: The germline gene is not matched at one end of the junction; a read error may be the cause. The chain has TRBV10-3 and TRBJ1-2, with 9 bases identical to TRBD1. The CDR3 runs to 16 residues. Germline V gene data show CDR1 as ENHRY and CDR2 as SYGVKD. CDR3 in amino acids: CAISAVPTGGKDGYSF. The CDR3 bases are TGTGCCATCAGTGCAGTCCCCACAGGGGGCAAGGATGGCTACTCCTTC.

In its sample, this clonotype was seen many times. The chain uses TRBV7-9 and TRBJ2-3; TRBD1 aligns across 10 bases. This CDR3 is built from 15 residues. Germline V gene sequence: CDR1 SEHNR, CDR2 FQNEAQ (reference sequence). V shed 5 bases, J shed 3 bases, and the junction held 5 bases outside the gene matches. In DNA form, the CDR3 reads TGTGCCAGCAGCCGCGGACAGGGGGGAACAGATACGCAGTATTTT. Protein product: CASSRGQGGTDTQYF. Full variable domain (rest looked up from reference TRBV7-9 and TRBJ2-3): DTGVSQNPRHKITKRGQNVTFRCDPISEHNRLYWYRQTLGQGPEFLTYFQNEAQLEKSRLLSDRFSAERPKGSFSTLEIQRTEQGDSAMYLCASSRGQGGTDTQYFGPGTRLTVL.

Many counts were recorded for this clonotype. The gene calls are TRBV7-8 and TRBJ2-3; possibly TRBD1 or TRBD2 for D (5 bases each). V lost 5 bases, J lost 3 bases, and 15 bases lay in between. Germline V gives CDR1 SGHVS, CDR2 FQNEAQ. This CDR3 is built from 15 residues. The CDR3 region has the DNA TGTGCCAGCAGCCCCCGGGACCCAAGGACAGATACGCAGTATTTT. It translates to CASSPRDPRTDTQYF.

In this sample, this clonotype turned up a few times. This rearrangement joins TRBV27 to TRBJ1-6, with D hard to call. The CDR3 runs 17 residues. Trimming took 5 bases from V and 0 from J, leaving 14 bases between them. Looked up from germline, CDR1 is MNHEY and CDR2 is SMNVEV (reference sequence). CDR3 nucleotides: TGTGCCAGCAGTCTAGAAGACGGACGCTCCTATAATTCACCCCTCCACTTT. Translation: CASSLEDGRSYNSPLHF.

This clonotype was counted between two and nine times. The J gene is TRBJ1-1, the V gene TRBV6-2 or TRBV6-3, with D perhaps matching TRBD1 (5 bases). V gave up 3 bases and J gave up 4 bases, with 15 bases separating them. CDR1 MNHEY and CDR2 SVGEGT come from the germline V gene. This CDR3 has 15 residues. This chain's CDR3 is CASSYGHPRTTEAFF. As DNA, the CDR3 is TGTGCCAGCAGTTATGGACACCCCCGAACCACTGAAGCTTTCTTT.

Points on this clonotype: A clone one base away is much larger, so this may be a read error. The chain employs TRBV7-9 and TRBJ2-5, with TRBD2 matching over 11 bases. CDR1 and CDR2 from the germline V gene are SEHNR and FQNEAQ (reference sequence). The CDR3 is 14 residues long. The CDR3 is CASSPGLAEEPQYF. CDR3 DNA: TGTGCCAGCAGCCCGGGACTAGCGGAAGAGCCCCAGTACTTC.

This clonotype occurred many times. The V call is TRBV19, the J call TRBJ2-6; TRBD1 aligns across 7 bases. There are 15 residues in the CDR3. Germline V gene sequence: CDR1 LNHDA, CDR2 SQIVND (reference sequence). V lost 8 bases to trimming and J lost 0 bases; unmatched junction nucleotides: 4. In DNA, the CDR3 is TGTGCCAGTGGACAGGCTTACTCTGGGGCCAACGTCCTGACTTTC. Its translation: CASGQAYSGANVLTF. Combining the CDR3 with reference TRBV19 and TRBJ2-6 gives the whole variable domain DGGITQSPKYLFRKEGQNVTLSCEQNLNHDAMYWYRQDPGQGLRLIYYSQIVNDFQKGDIAEGYSVSREKKESFPLTVTSAQKNPTAFYLCASGQAYSGANVLTFGAGSRLTVL.

The V call is TRBV10-2, the J call TRBJ2-5, with D perhaps matching TRBD2 (7 bases). Germline assignment: CDR1 WSHSY and CDR2 SAAADI. V was pared by 9 bases and J by 5 bases, with 16 bases between. There are 13 residues in the CDR3. In nucleotides, the CDR3 is TGCGCCAGTGCGCCGGGGGGCATGGAGACCCAGTACTTC. Encoded protein: CASAPGGMETQYF.

This clonotype was seen repeatedly, ten times or more. V gene TRBV5-1 combines with J gene TRBJ1-1; TRBD1 matches 8 bases. V shed 3 bases and J 5 bases; nucleotides not matched to a gene: 9. This CDR3 region has 15 residues. Per germline, CDR1 SGHRS and CDR2 YFSETQ. CDR3: CASSYGTGGRTEAFF. For the CDR3, the DNA is TGCGCCAGCAGCTACGGAACAGGGGGGAGGACTGAAGCTTTCTTT.

This clonotype was observed at least ten times. The chain carries TRBV30 and TRBJ2-7; D assignment may be TRBD1 or TRBD2 (6 bases each). Looked up from germline, CDR1 is GTSNPN and CDR2 is SVGIG (reference sequence). Deletions cut 3 bases from V and 3 bases from J, with 24 bases between. CDR3 size: 17 residues. The CDR3 DNA reads as TGTGCCTGGAGAGACCCTACTGGGGGGCAGGGGAACTACGAGCAGTACTTC. It specifies CAWRDPTGGQGNYEQYF. The full variable domain, its missing parts supplied by reference TRBV30 and TRBJ2-7, is SQTIHQWPATLVQPVGSPLSLECTVEGTSNPNLYWYRQAAGRGLQLLFYSVGIGQISSEVPQNLSASRPQDRQFILSSKKLLLSDSGFYLCAWRDPTGGQGNYEQYFGPGTRLTVT.

This clonotype was observed a handful of times. The V and J genes are TRBV6-1 and TRBJ2-7, with TRBD1 matching over 10 bases. CDR3 length: 16 amino acids. Germline CDR1 is MNHNS and CDR2 is SASEGT. V dropped 4 bases and J dropped 4; count of bases not matched to a gene: 10. The CDR3 spells CASSGSGTGVAYEQYF. CDR3 sequence (DNA): TGTGCCAGCAGTGGCTCGGGGACAGGGGTCGCGTACGAGCAGTACTTC.

This clonotype was detected many times. The chain is built from TRBV19 and TRBJ2-3; possibly TRBD2 for D (7 bases). Germline loops: CDR1 LNHDA, CDR2 SQIVND (reference sequence). V lost 4 bases and J lost 2, with 13 bases in between. The CDR3 spans 15 residues. The CDR3 spells CASSNSRGATDTQYF. In DNA form, the CDR3 reads TGTGCCAGTAGTAACTCACGGGGGGCCACAGATACGCAGTATTTT.

V usage is TRBV27 and J usage is TRBJ2-1, with D perhaps TRBD1 or TRBD2 (7 bases each). The V end was cut by 5 bases, the J end by 5 bases, with 22 bases between. The CDR3 has 17 amino acids. Germline CDR1 reads MNHEY; CDR2 reads SMNVEV (reference sequence). The CDR3 nucleotides are TGTGCCAGCAGTCCATTGGCCTCAGGGGGGGCGCACAATGAGCAGTTCTTC. It yields the protein CASSPLASGGAHNEQFF.

The V gene is TRBV6-5, the J gene TRBJ1-1; no definite D call. V was shortened by 2 bases and J by 10 bases, with 11 bases between the two germline ends. The CDR3 totals 12 residues. CDR1 and CDR2 (germline): MNHEY, SVGAGI. The DNA of the CDR3 is TGTGCCAGCAGTTACCCTGGAGTCGGAGCTTTCTTT. Its protein product is CASSYPGVGAFF.

This clonotype was seen a few times. The rearrangement uses TRBV24-1 and TRBJ2-3; perhaps TRBD1 as D (5 bases). The germline V and J ends were trimmed by 4 bases and 1 base, with 14 bases remaining between them. Germline V gene lookup returns CDR1 KGHDR and CDR2 SFDVKD. The CDR3 is 16 amino acids. CDR3 in DNA: TGTGCCACCAGTGACTCCGGCAGGGTGGGCACAGATACGCAGTATTTT. It codes for CATSDSGRVGTDTQYF.

This clonotype appeared once. The genes are TRBV7-9 and TRBJ2-7; weak D call: TRBD2 (5 bases). Germline assignment: CDR1 SEHNR and CDR2 FQNEAQ (reference sequence). The V end lost 5 bases, the J end lost 12 bases, and 17 bases lay between the germline ends. There are 12 residues in the CDR3. The CDR3 DNA reads as TGTGCCAGCAGCCCGGGCGGGCTTGATCTGTACTTC. It codes for CASSPGGLDLYF.

This rearrangement joins TRBV6-2 or TRBV6-3 to TRBJ2-3, with 7 bases matching TRBD2. The CDR3 covers 15 residues. Trimming removed 2 bases from V and 1 base from J; junction bases left unmatched: 3. Looked up from germline, CDR1 is MNHEY and CDR2 is SVGEGT. CDR3 nucleotide sequence: TGTGCCAGCAGTTACGTCAGCGGGGGCACAGATACGCAGTATTTT. It translates to CASSYVSGGTDTQYF.